Here is one T cell receptor beta chain with its context. The trim removed 4 bases at V and 5 bases at J, leaving 6 bases unmatched. The germline V gene encodes CDR1 GTSNPN and CDR2 SVGIG (reference sequence). This CDR3 region has 13 residues. Sequencing used immunoSEQ multiplex PCR; TCRdb keeps in-frame clones, though not all of them. This table holds about 100,000 clones, approximately 90% found once. This specimen comes from a study of OX40 agonist ivuxolimab in advanced cancers. Specimen: CD4+ or CD8+ T cells sorted from blood, collected in a trial of the OX40 agonist ivuxolimab. The sequence was obtained from an adult with an advanced solid tumor such as melanoma, head and neck, liver or kidney cancer. The chain employs TRBV30 and TRBJ2-3; TRBD1 matches 7 bases. The CDR3 bases are TGTGCCTGGATGGAAGGGGGCAGAGATACGCAGTATTTT. As protein: CAWMEGGRDTQYF. Based on the CDR3 plus reference TRBV30 and TRBJ2-3, the full variable domain is SQTIHQWPATLVQPVGSPLSLECTVEGTSNPNLYWYRQAAGRGLQLLFYSVGIGQISSEVPQNLSASRPQDRQFILSSKKLLLSDSGFYLCAWMEGGRDTQYFGPGTRLTVL.